This is a list of T cell receptor beta chains from one sample in a study of cytomegalovirus exposure and HLA in healthy donors. TCRdb keeps only in-frame clones here, not all; method: immunoSEQ multiplex PCR. The sample yields 95,000 to 120,000 clones, about 77% seen once. Specimen: PBMCs. The receptor set was obtained from a woman between 25 and 40 years old in good health and CMV-seropositive. Each CDR3 is given with its conserved first and last residue. D genes are given only for firm matches. The size entry is marked missing in some rows and otherwise reads once, few, many or a size class.

size,D,J,V,CDR3,DNA
NA,TRBD1,TRBJ2-7,TRBV27,CASSLWDRSYEQYF,TGTGCCAGCAGTTTATGGGACAGGTCCTACGAGCAGTACTTC
NA,NA,TRBJ2-7,TRBV7-9,CASSLIRGVHEQYF,TGTGCCAGCAGCTTAATAAGGGGTGTCCACGAGCAGTACTTC
once,NA,TRBJ1-1,TRBV19,CASSTGLVTEAFF,TGTGCCAGTAGTACAGGGTTGGTCACTGAAGCTTTCTTT
NA,TRBD2,TRBJ2-1,TRBV5-6,CASSPTLAGLYNEQFF,TGTGCCAGCAGCCCCACGCTAGCGGGGTTATACAATGAGCAGTTCTTC
few,NA,TRBJ2-7,TRBV11-3,CASSLREYEQYF,TGTGCCAGCAGCTTAAGGGAGTACGAGCAGTACTTC
NA,NA,TRBJ2-7,TRBV29-1,CSAYTGSYEQYF,TGCAGCGCCTACACAGGGTCCTACGAGCAGTACTTC
NA,NA,TRBJ1-5,TRBV9,CASSAGGGGNQPQHF,TGTGCCAGCAGCGCCGGCGGGGGGGGCAATCAGCCCCAGCATTTT
NA,NA,TRBJ1-1,TRBV11-2,CASSSIDRLEAFF,TGTGCCAGCAGCTCGATCGACAGGCTTGAAGCTTTCTTT
NA,NA,TRBJ1-1,TRBV9,CASSVGGDTEAFF,TGTGCCAGCAGCGTCGGGGGTGACACTGAAGCTTTCTTT
NA,NA,TRBJ2-5,TRBV5-6,CASTRGVTQYF,TGTGCCAGCACCCGTGGAGTGACCCAGTACTTC
NA,TRBD2,TRBJ2-7,TRBV19,CASSMSSGGLTYEQYF,TGTGCCAGTAGTATGAGCAGCGGGGGCCTCACCTACGAGCAGTACTTC
NA,TRBD2,TRBJ2-7,TRBV11-3,CASSLGAGGPYEQYF,TGTGCCAGCAGCTTAGGGGCGGGAGGGCCGTACGAGCAGTACTTC
NA,NA,TRBJ2-1,TRBV7-9,CASSLNRDDYNEQFF,TGTGCCAGCAGCTTAAACAGGGACGACTACAATGAGCAGTTCTTC
NA,NA,TRBJ2-1,TRBV9,CASSVHPPGSSYNEQFF,TGTGCCAGCAGCGTACATCCCCCCGGGAGCTCCTACAATGAGCAGTTCTTC
NA,NA,TRBJ1-1,TRBV11-2,CASSLDQFLLASRRTEAFF,TGTGCCAGCAGCTTAGATCAGTTTTTACTCGCCAGTCGGAGAACTGAAGCTTTCTTT
NA,NA,TRBJ1-4,TRBV6-6,CASSPDRLVEKLFF,TGTGCCAGCAGTCCGGACAGATTGGTAGAAAAACTGTTTTTT
NA,NA,TRBJ1-5,TRBV4-1,CASSPQGVGNQPQHF,TGCGCCAGCAGCCCCCAGGGCGTAGGCAATCAGCCCCAGCATTTT
few,NA,TRBJ2-5,TRBV6-1,CASSEGRYAGEETQYF,TGTGCCAGCAGTGAAGGTCGGTATGCAGGGGAAGAGACCCAGTACTTC
few,TRBD1,TRBJ2-2,TRBV6-4,CASSDGTGGTGELFF,TGTGCCAGCAGTGACGGGACAGGGGGCACCGGGGAGCTGTTTTTT
NA,TRBD1,TRBJ1-1,TRBV5-1,CASSLFQGDTEAFF,TGCGCCAGCAGCTTGTTCCAGGGGGACACTGAAGCTTTCTTT
NA,TRBD2,TRBJ2-5,TRBV10-3,CAISVVLAGGVGADIQETQYF,TGTGCCATCAGTGTAGTACTAGCGGGAGGCGTCGGGGCTGATATCCAAGAGACCCAGTACTTC
NA,TRBD1,TRBJ2-7,TRBV7-6,CASSAGPTGPYEQYF,TGTGCCAGCAGCGCAGGCCCGACAGGGCCGTACGAGCAGTACTTC